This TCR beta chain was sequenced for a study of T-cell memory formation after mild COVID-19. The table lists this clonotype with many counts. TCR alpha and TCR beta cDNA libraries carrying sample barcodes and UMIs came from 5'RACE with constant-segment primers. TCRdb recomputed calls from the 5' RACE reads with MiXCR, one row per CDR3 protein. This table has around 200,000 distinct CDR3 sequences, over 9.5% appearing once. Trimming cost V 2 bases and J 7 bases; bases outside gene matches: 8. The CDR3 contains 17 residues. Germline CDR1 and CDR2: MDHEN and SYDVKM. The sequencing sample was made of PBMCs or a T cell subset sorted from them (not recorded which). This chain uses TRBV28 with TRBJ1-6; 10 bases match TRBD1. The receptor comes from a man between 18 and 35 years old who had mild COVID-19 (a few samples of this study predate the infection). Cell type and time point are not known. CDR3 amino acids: CASSLSTGQGVNSPLHF. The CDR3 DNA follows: TGTGCCAGCAGTTTAAGTACCGGACAGGGGGTAAATTCACCCCTCCACTTT. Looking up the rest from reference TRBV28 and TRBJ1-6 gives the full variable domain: DVKVTQSSRYLVKRTGEKVFLECVQDMDHENMFWYRQDPGLGLRLIYFSYDVKMKEKGDIPEGYSVSREKKERFSLILESASTNQTSMYLCASSLSTGQGVNSPLHFGNGTRLTVT.